These T cell receptor beta chains were read from a single sample in a study of CXCR3-negative and CXCR3-positive naive CD8 T cells. One entry per CDR3 protein, without DNA, is what TCRdb gives after re-calling the 5' RACE reads. In all, the sample yields 50,000 to 65,000 distinct CDR3 sequences. Sequencing input: naive CXCR3+ CD8+ T cells from blood. Source of these receptors: a human donor in good health. Some clones in this sample may be carry-over from other donors' samples. The CDR3 runs from the conserved cysteine through the conserved F or W. Fields, in order: CDR3 length, V gene, J gene, CDR3 protein.

12	TRBV9	TRBJ2-1	CARAGAPGEQFF
15	TRBV6-6	TRBJ2-6	CASSPTWVGANVLTF
11	TRBV29-1	TRBJ2-1	CSVGAREEQFF
17	TRBV20-1	TRBJ2-1	CSAKSTSSGGAVYEQFF
14	TRBV2	TRBJ2-2	CARKRGGNTGELFF
13	TRBV7-9	TRBJ1-1	CASSLPYSDEAFF
12	TRBV29-1	TRBJ2-7	CSADLGDYEQYF
15	TRBV28	TRBJ1-5	CASSGKWDSNQPQHF
13	TRBV6-5	TRBJ2-5	CASTLAGTETQYF
17	TRBV4-1	TRBJ2-7	CASSQETSGGRSYEQYF
13	TRBV27	TRBJ1-5	CASSLWGDQPQHF
17	TRBV4-3	TRBJ2-2	CASSPGVGQGSTGELFF
13	TRBV6-2/TRBV6-3	TRBJ2-7	CATTGPYSYEQYF
14	TRBV6-2/TRBV6-3	TRBJ2-7	CASSYGTAAYEQYF
14	TRBV4-3	TRBJ2-5	CASSQDSGSETQYF
14	TRBV6-5	TRBJ1-1	CASSYGTENTEAFF
15	TRBV4-3	TRBJ1-3	CASGDPATPGNTIYF
14	TRBV28	TRBJ2-7	CASGMDRVYYEQYF
16	TRBV14	TRBJ2-1	CASSPGLARWYNEQFF
14	TRBV12-3/TRBV12-4	TRBJ1-1	CASTQSFGEGEAFF
16	TRBV20-1	TRBJ1-3	CSARGGQYHSGNTIYF
19	TRBV20-1	TRBJ2-3	CSATKVGTSGGAWTDTQYF
15	TRBV4-3	TRBJ1-1	CASSQDRGQNTEAFF
12	TRBV7-8	TRBJ1-1	CASKTGGTEAFF
13	TRBV28	TRBJ2-3	CASAGHHTDTQYF
18	TRBV7-9	TRBJ2-7	CASSSPGIQQGAYHEQYF
19	TRBV11-2	TRBJ1-1	CASSRFVRGTGGADTEAFF
14	TRBV15	TRBJ2-7	CATSTRVGRYEQYF
13	TRBV10-3	TRBJ1-1	CAISVGGPTEAFF
13	TRBV29-1	TRBJ1-4	CSVEATADEKLFF
19	TRBV29-1	TRBJ1-1	CSVEDYGTGDMGANTEAFF
14	TRBV12-3/TRBV12-4	TRBJ1-5	CASSEGQINQPQHF
15	TRBV28	TRBJ1-5	CASTSHLYSNQPQHF
15	TRBV7-9	TRBJ1-4	CASGPLSTTNEKLFF
17	TRBV12-3/TRBV12-4	TRBJ2-2	CASSLTSWGPYTGELFF
13	TRBV7-9	TRBJ2-1	CASSSRDRKEQFF
15	TRBV19	TRBJ2-3	CASSMDRGRADTQYF